The rows below give T cell receptor beta chains drawn from one sample of a study of T cell repertoires in cytomegalovirus infection. TCRdb fed the reads into MiXCR, producing one record per CDR3 protein. The table has 110,000 or so distinct CDR3 sequences, about 30% seen once. Antigens of these TCRs are unknown. This specimen was CD8+ T cells from cultured PBMCs, taken from culture after CMV antigen stimulation. The origin of the receptors is a human donor in good health (CMV status not recorded). Some clones in this sample may be carry-over from other donors' samples. CDR3s include the opening cysteine and the closing phenylalanine or tryptophan. Fields, in order: clone size, D gene, J gene, V gene, CDR3 DNA, CDR3 protein. The D gene is left open where the match is weak. For some rows the clone size is stated as once, few or many, or as a class when expanded; others skip it.

size: NA; D: NA; J: TRBJ1-5; V: TRBV27; DNA: TGTGCCAGCAGTTTGGGGGGGGGGAGGAACAATCAGCCCCAGCATTTT; CDR3: CASSLGGGRNNQPQHF
size: NA; D: NA; J: TRBJ2-2; V: TRBV6-2/TRBV6-3; DNA: TGTGCCAGCAGTGACGACACTTCCCTCATTCCCGGGGAGCTGTTTTTT; CDR3: CASSDDTSLIPGELFF
size: NA; D: NA; J: TRBJ2-6; V: TRBV4-3; DNA: TGCGCCAGCAGCCAAGAAACCGGGGTTGGGGCCAACGTCCTGACTTTC; CDR3: CASSQETGVGANVLTF
size: NA; D: NA; J: TRBJ2-3; V: TRBV10-3; DNA: TGTGCCATCACAAACGAAATAAAGGGGGTTGACACAGATACGCAGTATTTT; CDR3: CAITNEIKGVDTDTQYF
size: NA; D: NA; J: TRBJ2-5; V: TRBV11-2; DNA: TGTGCCAGCAGCCGAGGGCACTTCCAAGAGACCCAGTACTTC; CDR3: CASSRGHFQETQYF
size: NA; D: TRBD2; J: TRBJ2-1; V: TRBV28; DNA: TGTGCCAGCGCGGGGGGGCCCTCCTACAATGAGCAGTTCTTC; CDR3: CASAGGPSYNEQFF
size: NA; D: TRBD1; J: TRBJ2-7; V: TRBV28; DNA: TGTGCCAGCACTAACAGGGGCGAGCAGTACTTC; CDR3: CASTNRGEQYF
size: many; D: NA; J: TRBJ2-1; V: TRBV29-1; DNA: TGCAGCGTTGAAGCTCCGGACCGGAGCTCCTACAATGAGCAGTTCTTC; CDR3: CSVEAPDRSSYNEQFF
size: NA; D: NA; J: TRBJ1-6; V: TRBV12-3/TRBV12-4; DNA: TGTGCCAGCAGTCCATGGACACAAGGAGGTTCACCCCTCCACTTT; CDR3: CASSPWTQGGSPLHF
size: few; D: NA; J: TRBJ1-5; V: TRBV5-6; DNA: TGTGCCAGCAGTTCCGGCGCTGGGAATCAGCCCCAGCATTTT; CDR3: CASSSGAGNQPQHF
size: NA; D: NA; J: TRBJ2-2; V: TRBV5-1; DNA: TGCGCCAGCAGCTCTAGGACACCCACCGGGGAGCTGTTTTTT; CDR3: CASSSRTPTGELFF
size: once; D: TRBD1; J: TRBJ2-5; V: TRBV20-1; DNA: TGCAGTGCCACGGGACAGTCATGGATGAGAGAGACCCAGTACTTC; CDR3: CSATGQSWMRETQYF
size: NA; D: TRBD1; J: TRBJ2-7; V: TRBV5-1; DNA: TGCGCCAGCAGCTTGGTGGGGGGACAGGGGACCTACGAGCAGTACTTC; CDR3: CASSLVGGQGTYEQYF
size: NA; D: TRBD1; J: TRBJ1-2; V: TRBV20-1; DNA: TGCAGTGCTAGAGATTTCGACAGGGGGCGTTTTAACTATGGCTACACCTTC; CDR3: CSARDFDRGRFNYGYTF
size: NA; D: NA; J: TRBJ2-7; V: TRBV13; DNA: TGTGCCAGCAGCTTTGCCAGGGATTTTGGGGAGCAGTACTTC; CDR3: CASSFARDFGEQYF
size: many; D: TRBD1; J: TRBJ1-2; V: TRBV20-1; DNA: TGCAGTGCTAGAGATCTTGAGGGGGCAACAGGCTACACCTTC; CDR3: CSARDLEGATGYTF
size: many; D: NA; J: TRBJ2-7; V: TRBV27; DNA: TGTGCCAGCAGTCTACCCCAGCCCGGCTACGAGCAGTACTTC; CDR3: CASSLPQPGYEQYF
size: NA; D: NA; J: TRBJ1-3; V: TRBV2; DNA: TGTGCCAGCAGTGAGGTGCAGGGGAACACTGGAAACACCATATATTTT; CDR3: CASSEVQGNTGNTIYF
size: many; D: NA; J: TRBJ1-2; V: TRBV6-2/TRBV6-3; DNA: TGTGCCAGCAGTGCTTACAGGGATGAGAACTATGGCTACACCTTC; CDR3: CASSAYRDENYGYTF
size: NA; D: TRBD1; J: TRBJ1-2; V: TRBV19; DNA: TGTGCCAGTAGCGTGACAGGGAACCTCTATGGCTACACCTTC; CDR3: CASSVTGNLYGYTF
size: NA; D: NA; J: TRBJ2-1; V: TRBV19; DNA: TGTGCCAGTAGGTTGGGGGGCTCCTACAATGAGCAGTTCTTC; CDR3: CASRLGGSYNEQFF
size: NA; D: NA; J: TRBJ1-6; V: TRBV6-5; DNA: TGTGCCAGCAGCGGGCAGCTAAATTCACCCCTCCACTTT; CDR3: CASSGQLNSPLHF
size: NA; D: TRBD1; J: TRBJ2-5; V: TRBV4-1; DNA: TGCGCCAGCAGCCATCCGGGACAGGGGCAAGAGACCCAGTACTTC; CDR3: CASSHPGQGQETQYF
size: NA; D: NA; J: TRBJ2-6; V: TRBV6-1; DNA: TGTGCCAGCAGTATCGACAGGCGCGGGGCCAACGTCCTGACTTTC; CDR3: CASSIDRRGANVLTF
size: NA; D: NA; J: TRBJ2-2; V: TRBV6-6; DNA: TGTGCCAGCTTCCCGAGGGCCGGGGAGCTGTTTTTT; CDR3: CASFPRAGELFF
size: NA; D: NA; J: TRBJ1-1; V: TRBV7-9; DNA: TGTGCCAGCAGCTTCATGATAACTGAAGCTTTCTTT; CDR3: CASSFMITEAFF
size: few; D: NA; J: TRBJ2-1; V: TRBV29-1; DNA: TGCAGTGTCCTGGGCAATGAGCAGTTCTTC; CDR3: CSVLGNEQFF
size: NA; D: TRBD1; J: TRBJ2-1; V: TRBV7-2; DNA: TGTGCCAGCAGCTTGGAAGGGACAGGGGCATCCTACAATGAGCAGTTCTTC; CDR3: CASSLEGTGASYNEQFF
size: NA; D: NA; J: TRBJ1-5; V: TRBV20-1; DNA: TGCAGTGCAGGGGTGGGCAATCAGCCCCAGCATTTT; CDR3: CSAGVGNQPQHF
size: few; D: NA; J: TRBJ1-2; V: TRBV7-4; DNA: TGTGCCAGCAGCCCACCTCCGGGCTCCTATGGCTACACCTTC; CDR3: CASSPPPGSYGYTF
size: NA; D: TRBD1; J: TRBJ2-5; V: TRBV20-1; DNA: TGCAGTGCTGGAGAGGTCCCATTCTCGACAGGGGATGTTCCAGGGACCCACTACTTC; CDR3: CSAGEVPFSTGDVPGTHYF
size: few; D: NA; J: TRBJ2-6; V: TRBV6-2/TRBV6-3; DNA: TGTGCCAGCAGTTATGACGGGGTAACCGGGGCCAACGTCCTGACTTTC; CDR3: CASSYDGVTGANVLTF
size: NA; D: NA; J: TRBJ2-1; V: TRBV27; DNA: TGTGCCAGCAGTTTATCTGGGTCAGGGTTAAATGAGCAGTTCTTC; CDR3: CASSLSGSGLNEQFF
size: NA; D: TRBD2; J: TRBJ2-1; V: TRBV4-2; DNA: TGTGCCAGCAGCCAAGTGGCGGGGGGCCTAAGCTCCTACAATGAGCAGTTCTTC; CDR3: CASSQVAGGLSSYNEQFF
size: NA; D: NA; J: TRBJ1-3; V: TRBV6-5; DNA: TGTGCCAGCAGTCCCGGGAGCGCGGGAGGCTCTGGAAACACCATATATTTT; CDR3: CASSPGSAGGSGNTIYF
size: NA; D: TRBD1; J: TRBJ2-2; V: TRBV6-1; DNA: TGTGCCAGCAGAATCGGGACAGGGACGAACACCGGGGAGCTGTTTTTT; CDR3: CASRIGTGTNTGELFF
size: NA; D: NA; J: TRBJ1-2; V: TRBV4-1; DNA: TGCGCCAGCAGCCAAGAGATGGGTCTAGTCTATGGCTACACCTTC; CDR3: CASSQEMGLVYGYTF